This T cell receptor beta chain was found in a study of cytomegalovirus exposure and HLA in healthy donors. Study-wide results and limits: The investigators catalogued under 200 TCR beta chains as cytomegalovirus-associated. Cytomegalovirus status was reportedly diagnosed by the classifier with high sensitivity and specificity.

As to this clone: The antigen remains undetermined.

Among the approximately 110 subjects of the validation cohort, separate from the approximately 660-subject first cohort, were the donors. V lost 2 bases, J lost 5 bases, and 7 bases stayed unmatched. This CDR3 comprises 15 residues. CDR1 and CDR2 (germline): SGHDT, YYEEEE. TCRdb keeps only in-frame clones here, not all; method: immunoSEQ multiplex PCR. The sample consists of around 150,000 clones, approximately 86% of them appearing once. This TCR derives from a man in his thirties or forties in good health and CMV-seropositive. The rearrangement uses TRBV5-6 and TRBJ2-7, with 10 bases fitting TRBD2. Sequences were obtained from PBMCs. The CDR3, as DNA: TGTGCCAGCAGCTTTCTAGCGGGGGTCGTCCACGAGCAGTACTTC. Its protein product is CASSFLAGVVHEQYF.